This TCR beta chain stems from a study of shared clonotypes between healthy human individuals. Generated by immunoSEQ multiplex PCR, the TCRdb table keeps only in-frame clones and is missing some. The sample gives 2 million to 2.5 million clones, just under 95% of which show up once; 0.9% to 1.4% is in the top ten. CD45RO negativity and positive selection for CCR7 defined naive CD8 cells, a population that excluded terminally differentiated effector memory CD45RA+ cells. From germline, CDR1 is SQVTM and CDR2 ANQGSEA. The CDR3 loop spans 13 amino acids. V was pared by 1 base and J by 6 bases, with 13 bases between.

Sequencing was performed on naive CD8+ T cells sorted from blood. This receptor was obtained from a man between 18 and 29 years old in good health. V usage is TRBV29-1 and J usage is TRBJ2-7; D is ambiguous. CDR3 DNA sequence: TGCAGCGTTGAAGGTGAGCAGTTTACCGAGCAGTACTTC. It yields the protein CSVEGEQFTEQYF.